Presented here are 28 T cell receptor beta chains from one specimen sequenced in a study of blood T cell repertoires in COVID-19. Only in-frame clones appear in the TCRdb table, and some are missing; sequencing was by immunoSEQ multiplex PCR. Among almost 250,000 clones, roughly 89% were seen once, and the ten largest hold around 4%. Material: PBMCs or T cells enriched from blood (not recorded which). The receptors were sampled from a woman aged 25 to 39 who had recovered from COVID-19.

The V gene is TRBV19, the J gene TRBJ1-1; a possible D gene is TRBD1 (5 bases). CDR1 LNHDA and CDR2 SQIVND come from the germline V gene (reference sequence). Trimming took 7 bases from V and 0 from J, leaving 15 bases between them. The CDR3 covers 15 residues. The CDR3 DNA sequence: TGTGCCAGTAACTTAGGAGGGGCCTTGAACACTGAAGCTTTCTTT. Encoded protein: CASNLGGALNTEAFF.

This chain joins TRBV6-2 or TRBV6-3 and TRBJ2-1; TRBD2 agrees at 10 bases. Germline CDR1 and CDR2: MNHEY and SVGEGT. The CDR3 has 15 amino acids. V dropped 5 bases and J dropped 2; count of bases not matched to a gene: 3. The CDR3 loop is CASSIAGGAYNEQFF. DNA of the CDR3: TGTGCCAGCAGTATAGCGGGAGGCGCCTACAATGAGCAGTTCTTC.

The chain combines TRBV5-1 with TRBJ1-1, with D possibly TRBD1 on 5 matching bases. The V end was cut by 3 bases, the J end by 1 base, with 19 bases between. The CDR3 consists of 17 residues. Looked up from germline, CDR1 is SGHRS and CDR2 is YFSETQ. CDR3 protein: CASSSYRFEAANTEAFF. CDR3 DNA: TGCGCCAGCAGCTCGTACAGGTTTGAAGCTGCGAACACTGAAGCTTTCTTT.

CDR3 sequence (DNA): TGTGCCAGCAGCCGGGGGGGAGGGCCCGGGGAGCTGTTTTTT. It encodes CASSRGGGPGELFF. V is TRBV4-2 and J is TRBJ2-2; 7 bases agree with TRBD2. The CDR3 totals 14 residues. V shed 4 bases and J 6 bases; nucleotides not matched to a gene: 5. Per the germline V gene, CDR1 is LGHNA and CDR2 is YNFKEQ.

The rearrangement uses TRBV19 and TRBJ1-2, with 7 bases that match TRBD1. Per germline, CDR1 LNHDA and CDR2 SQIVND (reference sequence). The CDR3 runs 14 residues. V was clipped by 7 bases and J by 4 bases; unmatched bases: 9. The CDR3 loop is CASTTLRTGYGYTF. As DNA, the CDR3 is TGTGCCAGTACCACACTCCGGACAGGCTATGGCTACACCTTC.

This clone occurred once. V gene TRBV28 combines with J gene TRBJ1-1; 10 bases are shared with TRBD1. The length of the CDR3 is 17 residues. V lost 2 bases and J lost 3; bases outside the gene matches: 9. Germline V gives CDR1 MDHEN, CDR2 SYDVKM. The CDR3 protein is CASSLSIAGTGDTEAFF. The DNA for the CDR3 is TGTGCCAGCAGTTTAAGCATTGCCGGGACAGGGGACACTGAAGCTTTCTTT.

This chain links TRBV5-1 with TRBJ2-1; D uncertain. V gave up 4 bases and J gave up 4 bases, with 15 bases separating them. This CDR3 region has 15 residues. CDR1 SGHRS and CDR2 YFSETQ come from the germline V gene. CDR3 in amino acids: CASSPAARIYNEQFF. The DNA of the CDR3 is TGCGCCAGCAGCCCGGCGGCCCGGATATACAATGAGCAGTTCTTC. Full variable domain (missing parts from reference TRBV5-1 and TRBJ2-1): KAGVTQTPRYLIKTRGQQVTLSCSPISGHRSVSWYQQTPGQGLQFLFEYFSETQRNKGNFPGRFSGRQFSNSRSEMNVSTLELGDSALYLCASSPAARIYNEQFFGPGTRLTVL.

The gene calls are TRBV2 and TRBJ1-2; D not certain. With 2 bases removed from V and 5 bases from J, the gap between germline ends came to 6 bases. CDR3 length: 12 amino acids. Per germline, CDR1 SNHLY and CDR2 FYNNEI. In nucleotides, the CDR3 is TGTGCCAGCAGTGAATTACGGTATGGCTACACCTTC. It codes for CASSELRYGYTF.

In DNA form, the CDR3 reads TGTGCCAGCAGCAAAGCGCTGGGGTTAGGACAGGGCACTGAAGCTTTCTTT. It is translated as CASSKALGLGQGTEAFF. The V call is TRBV21-1, the J call TRBJ1-1; whether TRBD1, the table's D call, matches the DNA was not checked. TRBV21-1 is noted as a pseudogene. The CDR3 is 17 residues long.

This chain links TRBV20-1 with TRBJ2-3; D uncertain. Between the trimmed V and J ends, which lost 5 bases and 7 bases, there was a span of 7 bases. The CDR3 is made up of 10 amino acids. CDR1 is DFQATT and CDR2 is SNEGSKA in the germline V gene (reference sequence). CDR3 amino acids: CSAADNTQYF. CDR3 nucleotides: TGCAGTGCTGCGGATAATACGCAGTATTTT.

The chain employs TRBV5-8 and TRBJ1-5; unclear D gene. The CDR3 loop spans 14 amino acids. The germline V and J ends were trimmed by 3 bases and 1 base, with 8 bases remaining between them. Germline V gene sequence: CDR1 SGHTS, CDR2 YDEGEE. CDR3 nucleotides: TGTGCCAGCAGCTCTCTGGGCAGCAATCAGCCCCAGCATTTT. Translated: CASSSLGSNQPQHF.

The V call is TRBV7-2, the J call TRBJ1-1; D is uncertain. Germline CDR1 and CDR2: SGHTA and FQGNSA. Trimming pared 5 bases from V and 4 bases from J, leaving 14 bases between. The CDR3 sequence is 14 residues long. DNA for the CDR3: TGTGCCAGCAGCCAAGCGGAAGGGAGCACTGAAGCTTTCTTT. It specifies CASSQAEGSTEAFF.

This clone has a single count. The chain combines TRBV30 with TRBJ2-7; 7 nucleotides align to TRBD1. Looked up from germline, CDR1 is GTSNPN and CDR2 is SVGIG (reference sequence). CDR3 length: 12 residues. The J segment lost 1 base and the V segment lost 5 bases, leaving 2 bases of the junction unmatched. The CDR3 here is CAWGGQSYEQYF. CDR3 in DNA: TGTGCCTGGGGGGGACAGTCCTACGAGCAGTACTTC.

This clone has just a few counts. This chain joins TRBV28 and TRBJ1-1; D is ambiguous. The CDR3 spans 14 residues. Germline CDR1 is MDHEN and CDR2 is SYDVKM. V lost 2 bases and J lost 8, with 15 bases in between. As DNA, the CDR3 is TGTGCCAGCAGTTTAGGTCCGGTATCCATGGAAGCTTTCTTT. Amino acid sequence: CASSLGPVSMEAFF.

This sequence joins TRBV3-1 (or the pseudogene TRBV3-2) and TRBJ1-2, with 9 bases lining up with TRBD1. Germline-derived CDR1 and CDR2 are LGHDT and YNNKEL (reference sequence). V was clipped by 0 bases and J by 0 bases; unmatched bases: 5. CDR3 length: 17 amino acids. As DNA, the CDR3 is TGTGCCAGCAGCCAAGATCGGGACAGGGCTACTAACTATGGCTACACCTTC. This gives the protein CASSQDRDRATNYGYTF.

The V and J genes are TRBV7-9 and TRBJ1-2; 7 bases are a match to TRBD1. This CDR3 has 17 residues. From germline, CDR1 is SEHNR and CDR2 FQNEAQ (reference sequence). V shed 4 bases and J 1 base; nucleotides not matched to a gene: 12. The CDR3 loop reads CASSSSRDSYSNYGYTF. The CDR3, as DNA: TGTGCCAGCAGCTCGTCCCGGGACAGCTATAGTAACTATGGCTACACCTTC.

CDR3 protein: CASSPQGVAGVSGANVLTF. Here the CDR3 DNA reads TGTGCCAGCTCACCACAGGGGGTAGCGGGAGTATCTGGGGCCAACGTCCTGACTTTC. The chain joins TRBV18 to TRBJ2-6; 9 positions match TRBD2. J gave up 1 base and V 1 base, and 8 bases lay outside the gene matches. There are 19 residues in the CDR3. The V gene's germline CDR1 is KGHSH and CDR2 LQKENI.

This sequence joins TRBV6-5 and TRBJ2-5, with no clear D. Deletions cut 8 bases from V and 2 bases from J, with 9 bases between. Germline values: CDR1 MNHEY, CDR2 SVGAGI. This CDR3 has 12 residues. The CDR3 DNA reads TGTGCCAGCGGGCCCAAACAAGAGACCCAGTACTTC. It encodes CASGPKQETQYF.

In DNA form, the CDR3 reads TGTGCCAGCAGTCGATGGGGCGTGGGGATGGGAGGCTACACCTTC. Translated, it gives CASSRWGVGMGGYTF. V is TRBV28 and J is TRBJ1-2; D might be TRBD1 (5 bases). Germline V lookup: CDR1 MDHEN, CDR2 SYDVKM. This CDR3 has 15 amino acids. Trimming left V 5 bases short and J 8 bases short, with 21 bases between.

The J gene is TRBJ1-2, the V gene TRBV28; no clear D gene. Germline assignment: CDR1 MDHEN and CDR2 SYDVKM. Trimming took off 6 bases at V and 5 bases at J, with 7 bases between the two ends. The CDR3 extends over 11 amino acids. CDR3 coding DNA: TGTGCCAGCAGCGGGGTTTATGGCTACACCTTC. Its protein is CASSGVYGYTF.

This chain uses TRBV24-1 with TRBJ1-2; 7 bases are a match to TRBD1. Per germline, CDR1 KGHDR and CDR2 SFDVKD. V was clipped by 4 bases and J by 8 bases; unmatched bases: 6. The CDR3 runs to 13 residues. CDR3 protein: CATSERTGSGYTF. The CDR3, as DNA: TGTGCCACCAGTGAAAGGACAGGATCGGGCTACACCTTC.

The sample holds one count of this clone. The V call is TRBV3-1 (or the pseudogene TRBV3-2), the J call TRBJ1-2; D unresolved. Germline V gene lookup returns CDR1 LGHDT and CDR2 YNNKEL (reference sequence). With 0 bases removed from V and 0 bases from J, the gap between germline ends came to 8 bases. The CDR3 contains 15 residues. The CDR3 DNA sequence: TGTGCCAGCAGCCAAGAAAGTACGGCTAACTATGGCTACACCTTC. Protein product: CASSQESTANYGYTF.

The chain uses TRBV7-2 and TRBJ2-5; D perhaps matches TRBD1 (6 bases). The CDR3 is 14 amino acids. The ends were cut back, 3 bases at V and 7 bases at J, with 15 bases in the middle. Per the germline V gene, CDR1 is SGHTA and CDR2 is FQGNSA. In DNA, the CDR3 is TGTGCCAGCAGCTTGGACCCAGGGGTACGGACCCAGTACTTC. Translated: CASSLDPGVRTQYF.

CDR3 DNA: TGTGCCATCAGTGAGACAGGGGGGCGGACTGAAGCTTTCTTT. Residues: CAISETGGRTEAFF. The rearrangement links TRBV10-3 to TRBJ1-1; 8 bases are shared with TRBD1. With V trimmed by 2 bases and J by 5 bases, 4 bases remained unmatched. This CDR3 has 14 residues. Germline CDR1 is ENHRY and CDR2 is SYGVKD.

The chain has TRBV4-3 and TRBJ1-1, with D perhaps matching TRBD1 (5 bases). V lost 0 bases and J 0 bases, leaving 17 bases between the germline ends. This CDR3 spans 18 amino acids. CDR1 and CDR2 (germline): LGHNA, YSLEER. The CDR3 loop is CASSQDPTAVTLNTEAFF. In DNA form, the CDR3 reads TGCGCCAGCAGCCAAGATCCGACAGCCGTCACTCTGAACACTGAAGCTTTCTTT.

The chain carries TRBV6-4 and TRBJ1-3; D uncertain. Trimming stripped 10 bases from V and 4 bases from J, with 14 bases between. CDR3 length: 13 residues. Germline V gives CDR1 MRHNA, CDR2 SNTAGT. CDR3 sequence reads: CAIKPLEGNTIYF. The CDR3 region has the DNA TGTGCCATCAAACCGTTAGAGGGAAACACCATATATTTT.

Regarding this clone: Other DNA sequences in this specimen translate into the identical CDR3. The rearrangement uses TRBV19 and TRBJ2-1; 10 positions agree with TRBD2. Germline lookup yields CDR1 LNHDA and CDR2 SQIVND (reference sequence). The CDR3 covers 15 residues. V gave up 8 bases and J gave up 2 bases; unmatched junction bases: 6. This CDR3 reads CASSLGLAAYNEQFF. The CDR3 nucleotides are TGTGCCAGTTCCCTCGGACTAGCGGCCTACAATGAGCAGTTCTTC. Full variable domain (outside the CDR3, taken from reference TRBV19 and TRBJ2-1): DGGITQSPKYLFRKEGQNVTLSCEQNLNHDAMYWYRQDPGQGLRLIYYSQIVNDFQKGDIAEGYSVSREKKESFPLTVTSAQKNPTAFYLCASSLGLAAYNEQFFGPGTRLTVL.

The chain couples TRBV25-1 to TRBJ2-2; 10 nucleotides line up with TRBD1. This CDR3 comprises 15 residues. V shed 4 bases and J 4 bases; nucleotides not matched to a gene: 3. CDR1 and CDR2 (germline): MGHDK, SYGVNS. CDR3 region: CASSGGQGITGELFF. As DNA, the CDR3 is TGTGCCAGCAGTGGGGGACAGGGGATCACCGGGGAGCTGTTTTTT.